Listed below are T cell receptor beta chains from one sample, sequenced in a study of cytomegalovirus exposure and HLA in healthy donors. Sequencing was performed with immunoSEQ multiplex PCR; in TCRdb, only in-frame clones are kept and a portion is missing. The listing records approximately 120,000 clones. Sequences were obtained from PBMCs. All receptors come from a woman aged 55-70 years in good health and CMV-seronegative. Both conserved end residues are part of each CDR3.

CDR3	V	J
CAISEREGYEQYF	TRBV10-3	TRBJ2-7
CASSHRGSGTYNEQFF	TRBV5-1	TRBJ2-1
CASSLPGQEREAFF	TRBV7-9	TRBJ1-1
CASSGQGASEKLFF	TRBV7-8	TRBJ1-4
CASSPQGAPSEQYF	TRBV18	TRBJ2-7
CASTDTNYGYTF	TRBV5-1	TRBJ1-2
CASRFRLKVGTGELFF	TRBV28	TRBJ2-2
CASSRTGFWDTQYF	TRBV28	TRBJ2-3
CASSEVSIWETQYF	TRBV6-1	TRBJ2-5
CASSGLPGAGGNTIYF	TRBV25-1	TRBJ1-3
CASSAGETSPSDTQYF	TRBV9	TRBJ2-3
CASGNAGEYQETQYF	TRBV18	TRBJ2-5
CASSSSVNYEQYF	TRBV6-5	TRBJ2-7
CASTVTGRNTEAFF	TRBV5-4	TRBJ1-1
CASSPRGDTQYF	TRBV4-2	TRBJ2-3
CASSSRQVIGSYEQYF	TRBV7-3	TRBJ2-7
CASSLSGRYNSPLHF	TRBV7-8	TRBJ1-6
CASSSTRSGVGYYEQYF	TRBV7-9	TRBJ2-7
CASSRTGPNYGYTF	TRBV6-5	TRBJ1-2
CASSLETGAAYEQYF	TRBV11-3	TRBJ2-7
CASSVVTQTGYGYTF	TRBV9	TRBJ1-2
CASSSLWEATNEKLFF	TRBV6-6	TRBJ1-4
CASSLGTGDEQFF	TRBV7-9	TRBJ2-1
CASSARPTGGWDEQFF	TRBV13	TRBJ2-1